What follows are 25 T cell receptor beta chains derived from one specimen sequenced in a study of a mutant IDH1 vaccine in newly diagnosed glioma. Antigen specificity for these receptors is unknown. Time point meaning: week 47, end of study. The vaccine gave 300 ug of a 20-mer mutant IDH1 peptide subcutaneously per dose. Method: immunoSEQ multiplex PCR; TCRdb's copy keeps in-frame clones and lacks some. The sample yields 60,000 to 70,000 clones, 83% seen once. The input for sequencing was PBMCs, taken from a glioma patient whose treatment included an IDH1 peptide vaccine. The source is a man younger than 40 with glioma.

In the case of this clone: The sample carries other DNA sequences with the same CDR3. The rearrangement joins TRBV6-1 to TRBJ2-1; 12 bases match TRBD2. The CDR3 consists of 15 residues. V lost 2 bases, J lost 4 bases, and 0 bases stayed unmatched. CDR1 is MNHNS, CDR2 SASEGT, per germline. The CDR3 DNA reads as TGTGCCAGCAGTGAACTAGCGGGGGGGTACAATGAGCAGTTCTTC. Encoded protein: CASSELAGGYNEQFF.

This chain's CDR3 is CSARELYEQYF. CDR3 coding DNA: TGCAGTGCTAGAGAACTGTACGAGCAGTACTTC. The gene calls are TRBV20-1 and TRBJ2-7; D uncertain. Germline CDR1 is DFQATT and CDR2 is SNEGSKA (reference sequence). The CDR3 loop spans 11 amino acids. Between the trimmed V and J ends, which lost 0 bases and 4 bases, there was a span of 4 bases.

This clone was recorded only once. V and J are TRBV6-5 and TRBJ1-1; D remains ambiguous. CDR3 length: 15 amino acids. Trimming shortened V by 0 bases and J by 6 bases, and 14 bases separated the two germline ends. Germline CDR1 MNHEY, CDR2 SVGAGI. The DNA of the CDR3 is TGTGCCAGCAGTTACTCGAGGGCGAACAGAGCTGAAGCTTTCTTT. This encodes CASSYSRANRAEAFF.

This chain uses TRBV6-6 with TRBJ1-1; D may be TRBD1 (6 bases). This CDR3 has 15 residues. Trimming shortened V by 6 bases and J by 5 bases, and 19 bases separated the two germline ends. CDR1 is MNHNY and CDR2 is SVGAGI in the germline V gene (reference sequence). The CDR3 DNA is TGTGCCAGCAGACCCAAAGTTCAGGGGCGGACTGAAGCTTTCTTT. Translated, it gives CASRPKVQGRTEAFF.

The genes are TRBV18 and TRBJ1-4; 7 bases are shared with TRBD1. The CDR3 has 13 amino acids. Germline trimming cut 4 bases from V and 14 bases from J; bases unmatched to any gene: 10. The germline CDR1 and CDR2 sequences are KGHSH and LQKENI. Here the CDR3 DNA reads TGTGCCAGCTCACACGATCTCGGGACAGTCCTGTTTTTT. It specifies CASSHDLGTVLFF. Complete variable domain (other parts from reference TRBV18 and TRBJ1-4): NAGVMQNPRHLVRRRGQEARLRCSPMKGHSHVYWYRQLPEEGLKFMVYLQKENIIDESGMPKERFSAEFPKEGPSILRIQQVVRGDSAAYFCASSHDLGTVLFFGSGTQLSVL.

The CDR3 sequence: CASSTSGTNYGYTF. CDR3 coding DNA: TGTGCCAGCAGCACCTCCGGGACCAACTATGGCTACACCTTC. This sequence joins TRBV9 and TRBJ1-2; D may be TRBD1 (5 bases). Deletions cut 4 bases from V and 2 bases from J, with 12 bases between. Germline V CDR1 and CDR2: SGDLS, YYNGEE. This CDR3 region has 14 residues. Together with reference TRBV9 and TRBJ1-2, the CDR3 gives the full variable domain: DSGVTQTPKHLITATGQRVTLRCSPRSGDLSVYWYQQSLDQGLQFLIQYYNGEERAKGNILERFSAQQFPDLHSELNLSSLELGDSALYFCASSTSGTNYGYTFGSGTRLTVV.

This clone was detected a few times. The rearrangement uses TRBV6-6 and TRBJ1-1; D remains unclear. The V end was cut by 7 bases, the J end by 0 bases, with 6 bases between. The CDR3 totals 12 residues. CDR1 is MNHNY, CDR2 SVGAGI, per germline (reference sequence). CDR3 coding DNA: TGTGCCAGCAAGGAGGTGAACACTGAAGCTTTCTTT. This codes for CASKEVNTEAFF.

V and J are TRBV5-1 and TRBJ1-1; 7 bases agree with TRBD1. The germline CDR1 and CDR2 sequences are SGHRS and YFSETQ. CDR3 length equals 15 residues. J lost 4 bases, V lost 3 bases, and 9 bases had no gene match. This CDR3 is CASSSAPQGSTEAFF. The CDR3 DNA sequence: TGCGCCAGCAGCTCGGCCCCACAGGGGAGCACTGAAGCTTTCTTT.

CDR3 in amino acids: CASSLTGSGGYTF. The CDR3 nucleotides read TGTGCCAGCAGCTTGACAGGGTCTGGAGGCTACACCTTC. The rearrangement links TRBV6-5 to TRBJ1-2; 7 bases fit TRBD1. The CDR3 length is 13 residues. Trimming cost V 6 bases and J 8 bases; bases outside gene matches: 9. The germline V gene encodes CDR1 MNHEY and CDR2 SVGAGI.

This chain connects TRBV5-1 to TRBJ2-7; a possible D gene is TRBD2 (6 bases). CDR3 size: 15 residues. CDR1 and CDR2 from the germline V gene are SGHRS and YFSETQ. V was trimmed by 1 base and J by 2 bases, leaving 13 bases between them. In nucleotides, the CDR3 is TGCGCCAGCAGCTTGATTCCGGGGGTGACCTACGAGCAGTACTTC. Protein: CASSLIPGVTYEQYF. Based on the CDR3 plus reference TRBV5-1 and TRBJ2-7, the full variable domain is KAGVTQTPRYLIKTRGQQVTLSCSPISGHRSVSWYQQTPGQGLQFLFEYFSETQRNKGNFPGRFSGRQFSNSRSEMNVSTLELGDSALYLCASSLIPGVTYEQYFGPGTRLTVT.

This chain uses TRBV27 with TRBJ2-7, with D hard to call. The CDR3 extends over 12 amino acids. CDR1 is MNHEY, CDR2 SMNVEV, per germline (reference sequence). V gave up 7 bases and J gave up 1 base, with 8 bases separating them. The CDR3 sequence: CASKAVSYEQYF. For the CDR3, the DNA is TGTGCCAGCAAAGCAGTGTCCTACGAGCAGTACTTC.

This clone was seen more than once but under ten times. The chain recombines TRBV11-2 with TRBJ1-2; a weak D match, TRBD1 (6 bases). V was cut by 1 base and J by 7 bases, with 16 bases left in between. From germline, CDR1 is SGHAT and CDR2 FQNNGV. This CDR3 contains 15 residues. This CDR3 reads CASSLGPGRGGGYTF. CDR3 bases: TGTGCCAGCAGCTTAGGCCCAGGGCGAGGGGGTGGCTACACCTTC.

This clone has only a few counts. This chain joins TRBV7-9 and TRBJ2-5, with D unresolved. With 5 bases removed from V and 1 base from J, the gap between germline ends came to 8 bases. This CDR3 comprises 13 residues. Germline lookup yields CDR1 SEHNR and CDR2 FQNEAQ (reference sequence). CDR3 DNA sequence: TGTGCCAGCAGCGCCGTGACCCAAGAGACCCAGTACTTC. It is translated as CASSAVTQETQYF.

The V gene is TRBV4-1, the J gene TRBJ1-2, with 9 bases matching TRBD1. Germline CDR1 and CDR2: MGHRA and YSYEKL. The CDR3 consists of 15 residues. V dropped 6 bases and J dropped 4; count of bases not matched to a gene: 9. The CDR3 DNA follows: TGCGCCAGCAGGCCCGGGACAGGGCTTTTCTATGGCTACACCTTC. It translates to CASRPGTGLFYGYTF.

This clone has a single count. V and J are TRBV28 and TRBJ1-4; D gene unclear. Trimming shortened V by 2 bases and J by 8 bases, and 6 bases separated the two germline ends. The CDR3 runs to 12 residues. Germline V gives CDR1 MDHEN, CDR2 SYDVKM. The CDR3 coding sequence is TGTGCCAGCAGTTTAACGGGAGAAAAACTGTTTTTT. Translation: CASSLTGEKLFF.

The gene calls are TRBV9 and TRBJ2-1; maybe TRBD1 (6 bases). In germline, CDR1 is SGDLS, CDR2 YYNGEE. Deletions cut 5 bases from V and 5 bases from J, with 17 bases between. The CDR3 is 15 amino acids. The CDR3 is CASSPRTEGDNEQFF. The CDR3 DNA reads TGTGCCAGCAGTCCTCGGACAGAGGGGGACAATGAGCAGTTCTTC.

The chain recombines TRBV4-1 with TRBJ1-5; D gene unclear. CDR1 MGHRA and CDR2 YSYEKL come from the germline V gene. This CDR3 contains 16 residues. V gave up 0 bases and J gave up 9 bases, with 18 bases separating them. In DNA, the CDR3 is TGCGCCAGCAGCCAAGATCTCAATGGGCGCTGGGGGCCCCAGCATTTT. Translation: CASSQDLNGRWGPQHF.

This clone was observed a single time. The rearrangement links TRBV6-5 to TRBJ2-2; 11 bases are shared with TRBD2. J was trimmed by 5 bases and V by 8 bases; bases with no gene match: 4. The germline gives CDR1 MNHEY, CDR2 SVGAGI. This CDR3 has 14 amino acids. The CDR3 nucleotides are TGTGCCAGCCGTAGCGGGGGGGCAACCGGGGAGCTGTTTTTT. Translating it yields CASRSGGATGELFF.

Only one count was recorded for this clone. V gene TRBV4-1 combines with J gene TRBJ2-5; D is unresolved. Germline V gives CDR1 MGHRA, CDR2 YSYEKL. Trimming shortened V by 3 bases and J by 5 bases, and 16 bases separated the two germline ends. The CDR3 spans 15 residues. CDR3 sequence reads: CASSHSIDLPETQYF. CDR3 coding DNA: TGCGCCAGCAGCCATTCTATCGACCTCCCGGAGACCCAGTACTTC.

This chain links TRBV27 with TRBJ2-2; D possibly corresponds to TRBD1 (6 bases). This CDR3 contains 17 residues. Trimming removed 3 bases at V and 0 bases at J, with 14 bases between. Per germline, CDR1 MNHEY and CDR2 SMNVEV (reference sequence). The CDR3 DNA reads TGTGCCAGCAGTTTCGGCCTTAGGGGGACGAACACCGGGGAGCTGTTTTTT. Residues: CASSFGLRGTNTGELFF.

The chain carries TRBV19 and TRBJ2-7; no reliable D call. Trimming shortened V by 5 bases and J by 4 bases, and 12 bases separated the two germline ends. The germline CDR1 and CDR2 sequences are LNHDA and SQIVND (reference sequence). This CDR3 contains 13 residues. CDR3 in DNA: TGTGCCAGTAGTCTGGCAGTTTCGTACGAGCAGTACTTC. It yields the protein CASSLAVSYEQYF. The full variable domain, its missing parts supplied by reference TRBV19 and TRBJ2-7, is DGGITQSPKYLFRKEGQNVTLSCEQNLNHDAMYWYRQDPGQGLRLIYYSQIVNDFQKGDIAEGYSVSREKKESFPLTVTSAQKNPTAFYLCASSLAVSYEQYFGPGTRLTVT.

The chain links TRBV28 to TRBJ1-5, with TRBD1 as a possible D gene (6 bases). CDR3 length: 14 residues. Germline V gene lookup returns CDR1 MDHEN and CDR2 SYDVKM. Trimming cost V 7 bases and J 9 bases, with 19 bases left between them. The DNA for the CDR3 is TGTGCCAGCACCCCGGACAGCTTCATGTGGCCCCAGCATTTT. It encodes CASTPDSFMWPQHF. Full variable domain (outside the CDR3, taken from reference TRBV28 and TRBJ1-5): DVKVTQSSRYLVKRTGEKVFLECVQDMDHENMFWYRQDPGLGLRLIYFSYDVKMKEKGDIPEGYSVSREKKERFSLILESASTNQTSMYLCASTPDSFMWPQHFGDGTRLSIL.

The chain links TRBV10-1 to TRBJ2-4, with D possibly being TRBD1 (5 bases). Looked up from germline, CDR1 is WNHNN and CDR2 is SYGVQD (reference sequence). Trimming took 5 bases from V and 3 from J, leaving 8 bases between them. This CDR3 comprises 13 residues. CDR3 in amino acids: CASSQGSKNIQYF. The CDR3 DNA reads as TGCGCCAGCAGTCAGGGAAGCAAAAACATTCAGTACTTC.

V gene TRBV11-1 combines with J gene TRBJ2-3, with D possibly being TRBD1 (6 bases). From germline, CDR1 is SGHAT and CDR2 FQDESV (reference sequence). Trimming shortened V by 4 bases and J by 2 bases, and 16 bases separated the two germline ends. The CDR3 is 16 residues long. CDR3 sequence reads: CASSSIGGRSTDTQYF. DNA of the CDR3: TGTGCCAGCAGCTCAATAGGGGGTCGGTCCACAGATACGCAGTATTTT.

V and J are TRBV7-8 and TRBJ1-6, with TRBD1 identical over 10 bases. The length of the CDR3 is 16 residues. Per germline, CDR1 SGHVS and CDR2 FQNEAQ. The V segment lost 3 bases and the J segment 6 bases; nucleotides outside the gene matches: 5. CDR3 sequence reads: CASSLGTGAVNSPLHF. In DNA form, the CDR3 reads TGTGCCAGCAGCTTGGGGACAGGGGCGGTTAATTCACCCCTCCACTTT.